These T cell receptor beta chains were read from a single sample in a study of PD-1 blockade in classical Hodgkin lymphoma. Assay: immunoSEQ multiplex PCR; the TCRdb copy retains only in-frame clones and omits some. Altogether approximately 100,000 clones are present, 85% to 90% being singletons, with the ten largest covering under 8%. The source material was peripheral blood mononuclear cells (PBMCs), sampled before the second cycle of nivolumab. Receptors were obtained from a human donor with classical Hodgkin lymphoma. CDR3s include the opening cysteine and the closing phenylalanine or tryptophan. Each record gives: V gene, clone size, J gene, D gene, CDR3 length, CDR3 DNA, CDR3 protein. The D gene is left open where the match is weak. Not all rows give a size; the values are once, few, many and, for expanded clones, a class.

V gene: TRBV5-6; clone size: NA; J gene: TRBJ1-1; D gene: NA; CDR3 length: 17; CDR3 DNA: TGTGCCAGCAGCATGACAGTAATAATCAACATGAACACTGAAGCTTTCTTT; CDR3 protein: CASSMTVIINMNTEAFF
V gene: TRBV6-4; clone size: NA; J gene: TRBJ2-3; D gene: TRBD2; CDR3 length: 14; CDR3 DNA: TGTGCCAGCAGCGACGGGGGGGTTACAGATACGCAGTATTTT; CDR3 protein: CASSDGGVTDTQYF
V gene: TRBV4-1; clone size: NA; J gene: TRBJ2-7; D gene: NA; CDR3 length: 13; CDR3 DNA: TGCGCCAGCAGCCAAGATTCAGGGGGGGAGCAGTACTTC; CDR3 protein: CASSQDSGGEQYF
V gene: TRBV19; clone size: NA; J gene: TRBJ2-1; D gene: NA; CDR3 length: 14; CDR3 DNA: TGTGCCAGCGGGACTGTGCAACTCCTCAATGAGCAGTTCTTC; CDR3 protein: CASGTVQLLNEQFF
V gene: TRBV5-5; clone size: NA; J gene: TRBJ1-4; D gene: NA; CDR3 length: 15; CDR3 DNA: TGTGCCAGCAGCTTGGATGTTGGGGGAAGAGGAAAACTGTTTTTT; CDR3 protein: CASSLDVGGRGKLFF
V gene: TRBV7-9; clone size: few; J gene: TRBJ1-3; D gene: NA; CDR3 length: 14; CDR3 DNA: TGTGCCAGCAGCTTAGAGCAGATTGGAAACACCATATATTTT; CDR3 protein: CASSLEQIGNTIYF
V gene: TRBV27; clone size: NA; J gene: TRBJ1-6; D gene: NA; CDR3 length: 16; CDR3 DNA: TGTGCCAGCAGTTTATCCCAGGGGTCGGTTAATTCACCCCTCCACTTT; CDR3 protein: CASSLSQGSVNSPLHF
V gene: TRBV25-1; clone size: NA; J gene: TRBJ2-5; D gene: NA; CDR3 length: 12; CDR3 DNA: TGTGCCAGCAGAGGGCAACAAGAGACCCAGTACTTC; CDR3 protein: CASRGQQETQYF
V gene: TRBV30; clone size: once; J gene: TRBJ2-5; D gene: TRBD2; CDR3 length: 14; CDR3 DNA: TGTGCCTGGAGTGTTGGTGGGGGGGTAGAGACCCAGTACTTC; CDR3 protein: CAWSVGGGVETQYF
V gene: TRBV7-9; clone size: NA; J gene: TRBJ2-1; D gene: TRBD2; CDR3 length: 16; CDR3 DNA: TGTGCCAGCAGCTTAGGGACTAGTTCCTCCTACAATGAGCAGTTCTTC; CDR3 protein: CASSLGTSSSYNEQFF
V gene: TRBV6-5; clone size: NA; J gene: TRBJ2-5; D gene: NA; CDR3 length: 13; CDR3 DNA: TGTGCCAGCAGTTCAGGCAGCCAAGAGACCCAGTACTTC; CDR3 protein: CASSSGSQETQYF
V gene: TRBV5-1; clone size: once; J gene: TRBJ2-1; D gene: NA; CDR3 length: 13; CDR3 DNA: TGCGCCAGCACATTTGGCGGGGAAAATGAGCAGTTCTTC; CDR3 protein: CASTFGGENEQFF
V gene: TRBV5-6; clone size: once; J gene: TRBJ2-3; D gene: TRBD2; CDR3 length: 18; CDR3 DNA: TGTGCCAGCAGCTTGTCTTGGTCTAGCGGGGGCCCCGTGGATACGCAGTATTTT; CDR3 protein: CASSLSWSSGGPVDTQYF
V gene: TRBV5-1; clone size: NA; J gene: TRBJ2-7; D gene: NA; CDR3 length: 15; CDR3 DNA: TGCGCCAGCAGCTTGCTAATTCAGAGCTCCTACGAGCAGTACTTC; CDR3 protein: CASSLLIQSSYEQYF
V gene: TRBV7-2; clone size: NA; J gene: TRBJ2-3; D gene: NA; CDR3 length: 14; CDR3 DNA: TGTGCCAGCAGCAGAAGGGCGGGCACAGATACGCAGTATTTT; CDR3 protein: CASSRRAGTDTQYF
V gene: TRBV28; clone size: NA; J gene: TRBJ1-2; D gene: NA; CDR3 length: 16; CDR3 DNA: TGTGCCAGCAGGGGGCTAGGGGGGAGCGAACTCTATGGCTACACCTTC; CDR3 protein: CASRGLGGSELYGYTF
V gene: TRBV6-5; clone size: few; J gene: TRBJ1-1; D gene: NA; CDR3 length: 14; CDR3 DNA: TGTGCCAGCAGTTACCAAGGGGGGAACACTGAAGCTTTCTTT; CDR3 protein: CASSYQGGNTEAFF
V gene: TRBV7-2; clone size: NA; J gene: TRBJ1-1; D gene: NA; CDR3 length: 12; CDR3 DNA: TGTGCCAGCAGCTTAGCGGGCACTGAAGCTTTCTTT; CDR3 protein: CASSLAGTEAFF
V gene: TRBV6-5; clone size: NA; J gene: TRBJ2-7; D gene: TRBD1; CDR3 length: 13; CDR3 DNA: TGTGCCAGCAGCCGGGACAGGGCCTACGAGCAGTACTTC; CDR3 protein: CASSRDRAYEQYF
V gene: TRBV11-3; clone size: NA; J gene: TRBJ2-2; D gene: NA; CDR3 length: 15; CDR3 DNA: TGTGCCAGTAGCTCGGTTGGGGTAGGCACCGGGGAGCTGTTTTTT; CDR3 protein: CASSSVGVGTGELFF
V gene: TRBV7-2; clone size: NA; J gene: TRBJ1-4; D gene: NA; CDR3 length: 13; CDR3 DNA: TGTGCCAGTGGGGCAGCCTATTTGGGAAAACTGTTTTTT; CDR3 protein: CASGAAYLGKLFF
V gene: TRBV15; clone size: NA; J gene: TRBJ2-1; D gene: TRBD2; CDR3 length: 15; CDR3 DNA: TGTGCCACCATATTCCTAGCGGGGGGGTCCTATGAGCAGTTCTTC; CDR3 protein: CATIFLAGGSYEQFF
V gene: TRBV5-4; clone size: NA; J gene: TRBJ1-1; D gene: NA; CDR3 length: 15; CDR3 DNA: TGTGCCAGCAGCCCGGGGTTTTCCATGAACACTGAAGCTTTCTTT; CDR3 protein: CASSPGFSMNTEAFF
V gene: TRBV7-2; clone size: NA; J gene: TRBJ2-2; D gene: NA; CDR3 length: 14; CDR3 DNA: TGTGCCAGCAGCGTCTATAGGAACACCGGGGAGCTGTTTTTT; CDR3 protein: CASSVYRNTGELFF
V gene: TRBV2; clone size: NA; J gene: TRBJ1-2; D gene: TRBD1; CDR3 length: 16; CDR3 DNA: TGTGCCAGCAGTGCCCACGCAGGGGGACAGGGGGTAGGCTACACCTTC; CDR3 protein: CASSAHAGGQGVGYTF
V gene: TRBV6-1; clone size: NA; J gene: TRBJ2-6; D gene: NA; CDR3 length: 17; CDR3 DNA: TGTGCCAGCAGTGATCGGGGGAGTTACGCTGGGGCCAACGTCCTGACTTTC; CDR3 protein: CASSDRGSYAGANVLTF
V gene: TRBV13; clone size: NA; J gene: TRBJ1-5; D gene: TRBD1; CDR3 length: 18; CDR3 DNA: TGTGCCAGCAGCTTGGAGTCCGGGACAGGGGGCGCGAGACAGCCCCAGCATTTT; CDR3 protein: CASSLESGTGGARQPQHF
V gene: TRBV5-1; clone size: NA; J gene: TRBJ2-6; D gene: NA; CDR3 length: 16; CDR3 DNA: TGCGCCAGCAGCATGGAAGGGGTTTACGGGGCCAACGTCCTGACTTTC; CDR3 protein: CASSMEGVYGANVLTF
V gene: TRBV7-9; clone size: NA; J gene: TRBJ2-3; D gene: TRBD1; CDR3 length: 14; CDR3 DNA: TGTGCCAGCAGCCTGGACAGGGTCGCAGATACGCAGTATTTT; CDR3 protein: CASSLDRVADTQYF
V gene: TRBV29-1; clone size: NA; J gene: TRBJ1-2; D gene: NA; CDR3 length: 11; CDR3 DNA: TGCAGCGTGCCAGGGGCTCTCGGCTACACCTTC; CDR3 protein: CSVPGALGYTF
V gene: TRBV30; clone size: NA; J gene: TRBJ2-1; D gene: NA; CDR3 length: 13; CDR3 DNA: TGTGCCTGGAGTGTGGGGTTTAAAAATGAGCAGTTCTTC; CDR3 protein: CAWSVGFKNEQFF
V gene: TRBV14; clone size: NA; J gene: TRBJ2-3; D gene: NA; CDR3 length: 13; CDR3 DNA: TGTGCCAGCAGCCGGGTGGGGACCGATACGCAGTATTTT; CDR3 protein: CASSRVGTDTQYF
V gene: TRBV19; clone size: NA; J gene: TRBJ2-6; D gene: TRBD1; CDR3 length: 18; CDR3 DNA: TGTGCCAGTAGTGAACGGGACAGGGGACGGTTGGGGGCCAACGTCCTGACTTTC; CDR3 protein: CASSERDRGRLGANVLTF
V gene: TRBV19; clone size: NA; J gene: TRBJ2-1; D gene: NA; CDR3 length: 13; CDR3 DNA: TGTGCCAGTAGTATCGGGAAAAACAATGAGCAGTTCTTC; CDR3 protein: CASSIGKNNEQFF
V gene: TRBV5-1; clone size: NA; J gene: TRBJ1-1; D gene: TRBD1; CDR3 length: 15; CDR3 DNA: TGCGCCAGCAGCTTGGATGTCAGGGGGCGTGGTGAAGCTTTCTTT; CDR3 protein: CASSLDVRGRGEAFF
V gene: TRBV29-1; clone size: NA; J gene: TRBJ1-4; D gene: NA; CDR3 length: 14; CDR3 DNA: TGCAGCGATTTGGACCGCAGAGGCGATGAAAAACTGTTTTTT; CDR3 protein: CSDLDRRGDEKLFF
V gene: TRBV11-2; clone size: NA; J gene: TRBJ2-3; D gene: TRBD2; CDR3 length: 17; CDR3 DNA: TGTGCCAGCAGCAGCCCGGGACTAGCGGGATCCACAGATACGCAGTATTTT; CDR3 protein: CASSSPGLAGSTDTQYF
V gene: TRBV9; clone size: NA; J gene: TRBJ2-2; D gene: TRBD2; CDR3 length: 16; CDR3 DNA: TGTGCCAGCAGCATGCTAGCGGGGGGGAGCACCGGGGAGCTGTTTTTT; CDR3 protein: CASSMLAGGSTGELFF
V gene: TRBV7-9; clone size: NA; J gene: TRBJ1-1; D gene: NA; CDR3 length: 15; CDR3 DNA: TGTGCCAGCAATCTTGAGGGACCGATGAACACTGAAGCTTTCTTT; CDR3 protein: CASNLEGPMNTEAFF
V gene: TRBV7-6; clone size: NA; J gene: TRBJ1-1; D gene: NA; CDR3 length: 18; CDR3 DNA: TGTGCCAGCAGCTTAGGGGTTTCAGGGGAGAGGGTGAACACTGAAGCTTTCTTT; CDR3 protein: CASSLGVSGERVNTEAFF
V gene: TRBV18; clone size: once; J gene: TRBJ1-5; D gene: NA; CDR3 length: 15; CDR3 DNA: TGTGCCAGCTCACCGAGGGGGAACGGCAATCAGCCCCAGCATTTT; CDR3 protein: CASSPRGNGNQPQHF
V gene: TRBV9; clone size: NA; J gene: TRBJ2-5; D gene: NA; CDR3 length: 17; CDR3 DNA: TGTGCCAGCAGCGTACTGGCAGCAGGGCCCCTTCAAGAGACCCAGTACTTC; CDR3 protein: CASSVLAAGPLQETQYF
V gene: TRBV27; clone size: NA; J gene: TRBJ2-5; D gene: NA; CDR3 length: 16; CDR3 DNA: TGTGCCAGCAGTTTAGTCCCGGCCCGAGAGGGGGAGACCCAGTACTTC; CDR3 protein: CASSLVPAREGETQYF
V gene: TRBV9; clone size: NA; J gene: TRBJ2-5; D gene: TRBD2; CDR3 length: 17; CDR3 DNA: TGTGCCAGCAGCGTAGGGGTAGCGGGGGGTGTCCAAGAGACCCAGTACTTC; CDR3 protein: CASSVGVAGGVQETQYF
V gene: TRBV10-3; clone size: NA; J gene: TRBJ1-3; D gene: NA; CDR3 length: 15; CDR3 DNA: TGTGCCATCAGTGAGCCTGGTCAAACGCAGGACACCATATATTTT; CDR3 protein: CAISEPGQTQDTIYF
V gene: TRBV6-1; clone size: NA; J gene: TRBJ2-7; D gene: NA; CDR3 length: 13; CDR3 DNA: TGTGCCAGCAGTATTCCGGGTCACTACGAGCAGTACTTC; CDR3 protein: CASSIPGHYEQYF
V gene: TRBV10-2; clone size: NA; J gene: TRBJ1-2; D gene: TRBD1; CDR3 length: 14; CDR3 DNA: TGCGCCAGCAGTGCGGAGCGACAGGGCGATGGCTACACCTTC; CDR3 protein: CASSAERQGDGYTF
V gene: TRBV7-3; clone size: NA; J gene: TRBJ1-2; D gene: NA; CDR3 length: 15; CDR3 DNA: TGTGCCAGCAGCTTAACGAGGGAGCGCCGCTATGGCTACACCTTC; CDR3 protein: CASSLTRERRYGYTF
V gene: TRBV30; clone size: few; J gene: TRBJ1-1; D gene: NA; CDR3 length: 12; CDR3 DNA: TGTGCCACAAGTGAGGGGAACACTGAAGCTTTCTTT; CDR3 protein: CATSEGNTEAFF
V gene: TRBV7-9; clone size: once; J gene: TRBJ1-1; D gene: TRBD1; CDR3 length: 17; CDR3 DNA: TGTGCCAGCAGCTTACCGGCTCGACAGGGGGCGGATACTGAAGCTTTCTTT; CDR3 protein: CASSLPARQGADTEAFF
V gene: TRBV19; clone size: NA; J gene: TRBJ1-2; D gene: NA; CDR3 length: 11; CDR3 DNA: TGTGCCAGTACCCGAAACTATGGCTACACCTTC; CDR3 protein: CASTRNYGYTF
V gene: TRBV30; clone size: NA; J gene: TRBJ2-1; D gene: TRBD2; CDR3 length: 15; CDR3 DNA: TGTGCCTGGAGTTCCCGGTCTAGCGGGGGAAATGAGCAGTTCTTC; CDR3 protein: CAWSSRSSGGNEQFF